This T cell receptor (beta chain) was observed in a study of shared clonotypes between healthy human individuals. Study outcomes and limitations: Clonotypes shared by all four donors outscored non-shared clonotypes in generation probability.

As for this clone: Its antigen is still unknown.

It was CD45RO-negative cells, positively selected for CCR7, that made up naive CD8 cells, with terminally differentiated effector memory CD45RA+ cells excluded. Trimming removed 6 bases at V and 5 bases at J, with 26 bases between. The CDR3 is 18 amino acids. Germline-derived CDR1 and CDR2 are LGHNT and FRNRAP. Across several immunoSEQ plates, the genomic DNA of each subset was split evenly. Per the authors' pipeline: Filtering was not the same, since immunoSEQ gave junction-only sequences without quality scores. The method was immunoSEQ multiplex PCR; TCRdb's version includes in-frame clones alone and lacks a portion of them. V and J calls and clone size come straight from that table; D and trimming were deduced from the DNA. Here the sample spans 600,000 or so clones, 95% to 98% being singletons.

The gene calls are TRBV12-5 and TRBJ1-5, with D possibly being TRBD1 (5 bases). The specimen sequenced was naive CD8+ T cells sorted from blood. This sequence originates from a man aged 25 to 40 in good health. The CDR3 coding sequence is TGTGCTAGTGGCCCTCGTCCCGGGACGACGATAAGTTATCAGCCCCAGCATTTT. Amino acids: CASGPRPGTTISYQPQHF.